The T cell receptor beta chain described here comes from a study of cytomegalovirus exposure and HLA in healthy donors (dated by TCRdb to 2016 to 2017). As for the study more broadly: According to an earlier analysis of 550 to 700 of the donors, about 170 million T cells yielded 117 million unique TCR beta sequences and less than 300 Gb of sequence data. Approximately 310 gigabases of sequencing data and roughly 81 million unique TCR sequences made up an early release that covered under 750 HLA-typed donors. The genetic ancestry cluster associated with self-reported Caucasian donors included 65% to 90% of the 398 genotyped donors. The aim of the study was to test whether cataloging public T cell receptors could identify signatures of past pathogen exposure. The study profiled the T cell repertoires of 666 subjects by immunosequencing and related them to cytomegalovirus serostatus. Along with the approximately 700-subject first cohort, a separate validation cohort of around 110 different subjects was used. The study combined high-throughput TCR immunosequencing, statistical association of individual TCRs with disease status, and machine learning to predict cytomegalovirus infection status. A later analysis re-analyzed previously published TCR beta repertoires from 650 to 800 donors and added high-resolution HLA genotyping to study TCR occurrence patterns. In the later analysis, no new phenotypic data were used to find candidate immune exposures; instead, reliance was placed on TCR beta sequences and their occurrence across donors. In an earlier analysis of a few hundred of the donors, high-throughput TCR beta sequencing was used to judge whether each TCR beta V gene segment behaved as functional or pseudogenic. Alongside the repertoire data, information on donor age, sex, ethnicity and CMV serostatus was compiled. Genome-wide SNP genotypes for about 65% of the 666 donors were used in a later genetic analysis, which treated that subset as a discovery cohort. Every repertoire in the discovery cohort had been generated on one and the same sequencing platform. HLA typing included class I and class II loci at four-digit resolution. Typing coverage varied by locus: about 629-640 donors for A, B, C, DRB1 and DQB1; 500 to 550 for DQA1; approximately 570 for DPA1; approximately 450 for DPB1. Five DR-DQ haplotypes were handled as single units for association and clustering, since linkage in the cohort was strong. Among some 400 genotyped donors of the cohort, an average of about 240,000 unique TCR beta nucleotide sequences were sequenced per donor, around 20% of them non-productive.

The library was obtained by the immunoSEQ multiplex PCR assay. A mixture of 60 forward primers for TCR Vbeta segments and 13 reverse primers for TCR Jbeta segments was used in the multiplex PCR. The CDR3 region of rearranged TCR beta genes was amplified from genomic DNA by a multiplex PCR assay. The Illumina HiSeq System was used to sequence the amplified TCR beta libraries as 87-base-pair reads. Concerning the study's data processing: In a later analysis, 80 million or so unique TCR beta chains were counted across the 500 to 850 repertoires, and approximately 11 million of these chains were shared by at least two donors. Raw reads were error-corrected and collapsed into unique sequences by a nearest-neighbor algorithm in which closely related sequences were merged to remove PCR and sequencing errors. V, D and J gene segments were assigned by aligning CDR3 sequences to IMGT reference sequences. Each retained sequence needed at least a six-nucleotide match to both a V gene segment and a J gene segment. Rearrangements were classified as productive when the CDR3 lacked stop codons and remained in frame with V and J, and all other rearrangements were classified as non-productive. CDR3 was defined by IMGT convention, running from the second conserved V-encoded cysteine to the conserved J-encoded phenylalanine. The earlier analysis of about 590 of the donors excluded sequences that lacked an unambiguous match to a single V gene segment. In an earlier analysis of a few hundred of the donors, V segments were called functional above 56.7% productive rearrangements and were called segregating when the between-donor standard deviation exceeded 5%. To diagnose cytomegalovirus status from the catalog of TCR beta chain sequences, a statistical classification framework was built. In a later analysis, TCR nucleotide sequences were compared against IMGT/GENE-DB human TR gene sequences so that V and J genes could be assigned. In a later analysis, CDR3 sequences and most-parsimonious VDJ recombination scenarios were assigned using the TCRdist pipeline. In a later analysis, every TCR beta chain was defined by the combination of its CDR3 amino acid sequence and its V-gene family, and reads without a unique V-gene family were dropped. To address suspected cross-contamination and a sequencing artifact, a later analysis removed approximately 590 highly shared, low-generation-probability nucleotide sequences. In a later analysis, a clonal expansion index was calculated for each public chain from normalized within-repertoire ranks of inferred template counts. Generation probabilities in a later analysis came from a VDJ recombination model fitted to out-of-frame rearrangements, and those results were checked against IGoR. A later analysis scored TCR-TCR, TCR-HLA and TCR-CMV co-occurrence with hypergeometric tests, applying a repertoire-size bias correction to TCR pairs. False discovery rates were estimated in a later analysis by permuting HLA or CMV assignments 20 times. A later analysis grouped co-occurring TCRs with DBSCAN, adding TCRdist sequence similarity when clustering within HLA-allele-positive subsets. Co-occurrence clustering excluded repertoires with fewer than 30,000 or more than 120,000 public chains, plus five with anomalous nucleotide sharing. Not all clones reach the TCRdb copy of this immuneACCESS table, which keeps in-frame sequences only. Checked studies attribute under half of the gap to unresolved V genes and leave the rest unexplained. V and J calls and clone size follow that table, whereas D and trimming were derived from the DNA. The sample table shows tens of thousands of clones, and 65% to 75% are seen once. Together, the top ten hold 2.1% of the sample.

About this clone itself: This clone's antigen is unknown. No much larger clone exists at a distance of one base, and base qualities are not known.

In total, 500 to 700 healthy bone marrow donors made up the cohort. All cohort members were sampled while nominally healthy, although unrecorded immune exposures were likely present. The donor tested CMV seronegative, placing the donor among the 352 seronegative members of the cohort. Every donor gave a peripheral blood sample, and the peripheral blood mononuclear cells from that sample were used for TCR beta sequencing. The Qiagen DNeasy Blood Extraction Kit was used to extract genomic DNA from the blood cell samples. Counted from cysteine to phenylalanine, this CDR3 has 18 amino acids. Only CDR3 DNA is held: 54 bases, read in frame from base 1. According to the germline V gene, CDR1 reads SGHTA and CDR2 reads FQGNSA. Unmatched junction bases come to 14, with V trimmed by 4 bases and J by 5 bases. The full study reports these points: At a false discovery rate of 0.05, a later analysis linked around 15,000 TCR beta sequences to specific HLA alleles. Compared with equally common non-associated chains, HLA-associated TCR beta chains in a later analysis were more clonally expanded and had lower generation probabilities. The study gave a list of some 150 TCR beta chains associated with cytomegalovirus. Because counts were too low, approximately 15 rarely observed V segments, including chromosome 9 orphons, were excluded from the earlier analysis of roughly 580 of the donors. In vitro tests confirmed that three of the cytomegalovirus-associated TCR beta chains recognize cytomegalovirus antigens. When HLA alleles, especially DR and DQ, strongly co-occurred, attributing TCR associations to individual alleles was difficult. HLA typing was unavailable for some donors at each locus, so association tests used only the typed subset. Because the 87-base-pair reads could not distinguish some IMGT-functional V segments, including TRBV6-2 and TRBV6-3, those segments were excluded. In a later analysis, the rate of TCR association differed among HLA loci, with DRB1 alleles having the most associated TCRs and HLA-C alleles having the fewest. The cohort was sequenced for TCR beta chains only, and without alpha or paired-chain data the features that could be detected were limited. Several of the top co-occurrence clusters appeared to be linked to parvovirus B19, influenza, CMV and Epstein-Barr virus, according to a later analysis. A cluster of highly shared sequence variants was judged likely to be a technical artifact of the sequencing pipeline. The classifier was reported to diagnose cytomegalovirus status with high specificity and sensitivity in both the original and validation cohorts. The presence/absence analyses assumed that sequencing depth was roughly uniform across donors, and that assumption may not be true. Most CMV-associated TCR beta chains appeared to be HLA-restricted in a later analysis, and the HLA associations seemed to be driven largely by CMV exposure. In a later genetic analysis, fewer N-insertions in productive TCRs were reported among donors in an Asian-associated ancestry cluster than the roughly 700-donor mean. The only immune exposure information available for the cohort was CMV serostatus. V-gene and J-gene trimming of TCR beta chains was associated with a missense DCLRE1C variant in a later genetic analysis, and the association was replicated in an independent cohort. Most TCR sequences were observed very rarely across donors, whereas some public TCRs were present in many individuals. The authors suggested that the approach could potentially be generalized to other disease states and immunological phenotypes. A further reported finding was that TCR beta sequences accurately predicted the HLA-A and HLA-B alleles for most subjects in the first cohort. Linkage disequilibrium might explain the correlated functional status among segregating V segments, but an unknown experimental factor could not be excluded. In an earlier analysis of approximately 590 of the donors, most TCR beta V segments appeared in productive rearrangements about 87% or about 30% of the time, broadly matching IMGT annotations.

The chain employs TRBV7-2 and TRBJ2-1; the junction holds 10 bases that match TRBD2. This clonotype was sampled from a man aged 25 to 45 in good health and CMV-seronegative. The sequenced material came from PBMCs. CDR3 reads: CASSYSGGPPIPNNEQFF. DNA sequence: TGTGCCAGCAGCTATAGCGGGGGGCCACCCATACCAAACAATGAGCAGTTCTTC.